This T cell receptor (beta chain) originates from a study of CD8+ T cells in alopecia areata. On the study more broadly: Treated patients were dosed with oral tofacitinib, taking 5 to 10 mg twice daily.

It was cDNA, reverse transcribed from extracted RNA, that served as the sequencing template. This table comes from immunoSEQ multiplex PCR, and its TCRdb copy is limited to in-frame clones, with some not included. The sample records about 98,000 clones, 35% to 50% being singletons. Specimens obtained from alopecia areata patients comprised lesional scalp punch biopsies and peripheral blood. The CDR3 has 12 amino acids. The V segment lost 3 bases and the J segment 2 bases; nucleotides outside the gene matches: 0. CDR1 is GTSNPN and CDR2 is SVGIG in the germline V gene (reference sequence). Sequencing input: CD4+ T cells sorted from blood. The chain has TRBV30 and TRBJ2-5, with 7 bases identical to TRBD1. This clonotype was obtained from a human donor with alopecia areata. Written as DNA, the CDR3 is TGTGCCTGGAGGACAGGGCAAGAGACCCAGTACTTC. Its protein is CAWRTGQETQYF.